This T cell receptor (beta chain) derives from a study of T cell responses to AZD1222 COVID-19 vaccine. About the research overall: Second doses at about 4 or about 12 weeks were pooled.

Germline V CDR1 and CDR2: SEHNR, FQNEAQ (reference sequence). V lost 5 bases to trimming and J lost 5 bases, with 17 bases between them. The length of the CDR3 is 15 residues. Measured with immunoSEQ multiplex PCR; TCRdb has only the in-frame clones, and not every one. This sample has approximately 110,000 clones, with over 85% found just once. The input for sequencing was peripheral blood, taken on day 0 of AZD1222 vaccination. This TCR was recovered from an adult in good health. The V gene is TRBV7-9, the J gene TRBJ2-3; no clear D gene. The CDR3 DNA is TGTGCCAGCAGCCGTTGGGTGCAGGTCCGAGATACGCAGTATTTT. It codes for CASSRWVQVRDTQYF.